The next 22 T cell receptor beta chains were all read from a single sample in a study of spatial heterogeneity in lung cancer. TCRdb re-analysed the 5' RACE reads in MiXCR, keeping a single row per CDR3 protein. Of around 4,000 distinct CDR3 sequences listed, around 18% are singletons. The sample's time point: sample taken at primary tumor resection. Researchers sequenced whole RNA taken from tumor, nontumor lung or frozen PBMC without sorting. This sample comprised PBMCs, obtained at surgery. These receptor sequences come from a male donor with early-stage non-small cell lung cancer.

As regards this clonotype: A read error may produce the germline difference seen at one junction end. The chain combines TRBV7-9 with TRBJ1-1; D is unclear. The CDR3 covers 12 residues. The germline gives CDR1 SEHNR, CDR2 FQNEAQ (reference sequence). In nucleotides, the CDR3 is TGTGCCAGCGGCTTGGGGAACACTGAAGCTTTCTTT. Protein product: CASGLGNTEAFF.

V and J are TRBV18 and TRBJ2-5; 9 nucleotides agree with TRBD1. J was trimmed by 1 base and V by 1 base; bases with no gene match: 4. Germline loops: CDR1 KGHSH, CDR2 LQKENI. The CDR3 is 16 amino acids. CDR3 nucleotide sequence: TGTGCCAGCTCACCACGTCAGGACAGGGGCCAAGAGACCCAGTACTTC. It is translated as CASSPRQDRGQETQYF. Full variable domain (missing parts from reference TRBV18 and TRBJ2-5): NAGVMQNPRHLVRRRGQEARLRCSPMKGHSHVYWYRQLPEEGLKFMVYLQKENIIDESGMPKERFSAEFPKEGPSILRIQQVVRGDSAAYFCASSPRQDRGQETQYFGPGTRLLVL.

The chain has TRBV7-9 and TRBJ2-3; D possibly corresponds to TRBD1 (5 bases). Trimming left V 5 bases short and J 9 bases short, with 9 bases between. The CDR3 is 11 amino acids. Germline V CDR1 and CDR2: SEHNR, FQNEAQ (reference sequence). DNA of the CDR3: TGTGCCAGCAGCCTACAGGACACGCAGTATTTT. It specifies CASSLQDTQYF.

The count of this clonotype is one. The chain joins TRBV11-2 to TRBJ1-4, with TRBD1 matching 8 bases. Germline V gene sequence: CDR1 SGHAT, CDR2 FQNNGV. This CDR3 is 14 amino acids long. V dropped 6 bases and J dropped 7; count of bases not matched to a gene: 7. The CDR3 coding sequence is TGTGCCAGCAGTCGGATCGGACAGGGTGAAAAACTGTTTTTT. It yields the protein CASSRIGQGEKLFF.

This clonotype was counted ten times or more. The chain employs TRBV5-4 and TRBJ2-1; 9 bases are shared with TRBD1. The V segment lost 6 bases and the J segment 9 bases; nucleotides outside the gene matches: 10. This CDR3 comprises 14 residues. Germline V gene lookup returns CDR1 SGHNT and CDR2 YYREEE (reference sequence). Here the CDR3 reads CASNELQGAGEQFF. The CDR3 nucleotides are TGTGCCAGCAACGAATTACAGGGGGCTGGTGAGCAGTTCTTC.

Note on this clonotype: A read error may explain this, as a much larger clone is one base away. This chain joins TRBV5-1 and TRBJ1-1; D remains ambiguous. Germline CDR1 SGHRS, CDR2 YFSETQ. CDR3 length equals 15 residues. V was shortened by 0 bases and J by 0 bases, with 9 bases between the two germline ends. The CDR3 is CASSLGHGMNTEAFF. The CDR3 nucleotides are TGCGCCAGCAGCTTGGGGCATGGCATGAACACTGAAGCTTTCTTT.

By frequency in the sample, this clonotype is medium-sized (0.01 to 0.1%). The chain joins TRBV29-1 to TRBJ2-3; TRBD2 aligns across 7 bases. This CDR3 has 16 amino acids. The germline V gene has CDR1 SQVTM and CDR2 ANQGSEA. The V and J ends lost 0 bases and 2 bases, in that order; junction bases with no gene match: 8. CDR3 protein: CSVEDWRERSTDTQYF. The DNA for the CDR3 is TGCAGCGTTGAAGACTGGCGGGAGCGCTCCACAGATACGCAGTATTTT.

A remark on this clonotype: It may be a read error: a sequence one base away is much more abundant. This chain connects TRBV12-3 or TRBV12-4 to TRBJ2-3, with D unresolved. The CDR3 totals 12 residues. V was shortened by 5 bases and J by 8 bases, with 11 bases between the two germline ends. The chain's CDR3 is CASSPSHGTQYF. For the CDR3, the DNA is TGTGCCAGCAGTCCCAGCCATGGTACGCAGTATTTT.

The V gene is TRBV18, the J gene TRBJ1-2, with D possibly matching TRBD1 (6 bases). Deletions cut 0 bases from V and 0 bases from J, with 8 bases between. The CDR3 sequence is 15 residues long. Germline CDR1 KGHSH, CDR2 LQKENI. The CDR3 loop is CASSPPGTTNYGYTF. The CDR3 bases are TGTGCCAGCTCACCACCGGGGACAACTAACTATGGCTACACCTTC.

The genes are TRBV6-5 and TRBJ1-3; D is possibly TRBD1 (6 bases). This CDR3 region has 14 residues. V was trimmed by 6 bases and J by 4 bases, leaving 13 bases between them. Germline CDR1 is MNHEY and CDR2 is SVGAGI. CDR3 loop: CASSSGTPGNTIYF. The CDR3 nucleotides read TGTGCCAGCAGCTCCGGGACACCAGGAAACACCATATATTTT.

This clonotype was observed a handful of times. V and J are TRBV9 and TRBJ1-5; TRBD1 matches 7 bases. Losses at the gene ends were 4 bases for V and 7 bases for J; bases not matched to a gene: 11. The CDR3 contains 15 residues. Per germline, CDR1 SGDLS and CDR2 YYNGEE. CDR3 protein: CASSRTGDHKQPQHF. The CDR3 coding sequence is TGTGCCAGCAGCAGGACAGGTGATCACAAACAGCCCCAGCATTTT.

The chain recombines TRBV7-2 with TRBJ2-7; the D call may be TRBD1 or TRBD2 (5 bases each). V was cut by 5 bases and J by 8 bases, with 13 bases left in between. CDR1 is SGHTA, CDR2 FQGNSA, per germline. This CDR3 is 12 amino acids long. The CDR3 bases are TGTGCCAGCAGCATCGGTGTGGGACAGCAGTACTTC. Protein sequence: CASSIGVGQQYF.

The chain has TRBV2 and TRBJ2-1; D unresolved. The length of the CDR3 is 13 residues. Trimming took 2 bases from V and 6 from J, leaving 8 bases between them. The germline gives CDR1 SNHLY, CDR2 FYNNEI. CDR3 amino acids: CASSELELNEQFF. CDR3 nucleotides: TGTGCCAGCAGTGAACTGGAACTCAATGAGCAGTTCTTC.

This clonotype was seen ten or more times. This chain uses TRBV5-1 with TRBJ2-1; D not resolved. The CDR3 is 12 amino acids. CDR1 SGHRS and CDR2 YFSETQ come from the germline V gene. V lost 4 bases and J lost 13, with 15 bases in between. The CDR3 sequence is CASSESGSGQFF. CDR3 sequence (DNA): TGCGCCAGCAGCGAATCAGGATCGGGCCAGTTCTTC.

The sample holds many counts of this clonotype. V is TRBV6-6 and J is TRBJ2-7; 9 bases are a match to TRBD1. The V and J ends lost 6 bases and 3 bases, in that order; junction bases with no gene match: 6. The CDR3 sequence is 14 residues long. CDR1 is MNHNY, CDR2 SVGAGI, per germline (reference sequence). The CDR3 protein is CASRSTGGGYEQYF. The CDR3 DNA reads TGTGCCAGCAGAAGTACAGGGGGCGGCTACGAGCAGTACTTC.

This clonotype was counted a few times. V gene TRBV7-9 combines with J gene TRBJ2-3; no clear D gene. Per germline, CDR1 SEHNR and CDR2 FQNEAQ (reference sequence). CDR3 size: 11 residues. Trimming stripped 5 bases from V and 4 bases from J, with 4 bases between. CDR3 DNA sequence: TGTGCCAGCAGCCCAGCAGATACGCAGTATTTT. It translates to CASSPADTQYF.

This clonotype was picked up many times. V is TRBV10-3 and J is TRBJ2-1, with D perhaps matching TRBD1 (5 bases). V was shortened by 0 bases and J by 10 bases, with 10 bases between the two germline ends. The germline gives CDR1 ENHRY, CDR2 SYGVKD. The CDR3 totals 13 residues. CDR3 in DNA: TGTGCCATCAGTGAGTCGAGACAGAACGAGCAGTTCTTC. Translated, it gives CAISESRQNEQFF.

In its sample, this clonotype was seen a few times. CDR3 protein: CASSLGQAGTDTQYF. The CDR3 nucleotides are TGTGCCAGCAGCTTAGGACAGGCGGGCACAGATACGCAGTATTTT. J is TRBJ2-3 and V is TRBV7-8; maybe TRBD1 (6 bases). CDR1 and CDR2 from the germline V gene are SGHVS and FQNEAQ. The CDR3 has 15 amino acids. The V end was cut by 1 base, the J end by 1 base, with 9 bases between.

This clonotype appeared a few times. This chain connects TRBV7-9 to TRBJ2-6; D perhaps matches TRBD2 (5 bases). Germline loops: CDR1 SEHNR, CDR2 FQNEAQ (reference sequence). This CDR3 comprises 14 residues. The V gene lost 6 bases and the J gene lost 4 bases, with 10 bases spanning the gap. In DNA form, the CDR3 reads TGTGCCAGCAGTTCGGGGAGCGGGGCCAACGTCCTGACTTTC. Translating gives CASSSGSGANVLTF.

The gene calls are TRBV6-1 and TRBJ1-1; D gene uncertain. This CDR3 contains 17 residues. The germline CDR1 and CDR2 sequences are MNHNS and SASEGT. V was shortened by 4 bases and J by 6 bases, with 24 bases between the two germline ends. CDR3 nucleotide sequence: TGTGCCAGCAGTGCGTTGATAGGGAGGAGGTTTAGTTCTGAAGCTTTCTTT. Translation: CASSALIGRRFSSEAFF.

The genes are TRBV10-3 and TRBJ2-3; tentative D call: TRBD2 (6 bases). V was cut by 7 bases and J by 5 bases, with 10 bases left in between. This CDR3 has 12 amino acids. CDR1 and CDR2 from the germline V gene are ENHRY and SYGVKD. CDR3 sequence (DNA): TGTGCCATCAATCCCGGGGGAGATACGCAGTATTTT. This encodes CAINPGGDTQYF.

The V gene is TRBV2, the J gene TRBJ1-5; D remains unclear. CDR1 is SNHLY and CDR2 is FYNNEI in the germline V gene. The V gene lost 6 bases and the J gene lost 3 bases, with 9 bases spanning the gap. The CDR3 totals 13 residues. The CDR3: CASRVEPNQPQHF. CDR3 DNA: TGTGCCAGCAGGGTAGAACCCAATCAGCCCCAGCATTTT.